A single sample gave rise to the 20 T cell receptor beta chains below, sequenced in a study of T-cell reconstitution after alpha-beta-depleted transplantation in children (dated by TCRdb to about 2016). Libraries were constructed by PCR. TCRdb names Illumina HiSeq 2500 as the instrument used. TCR libraries were prepared with molecular barcoding, using unique molecular identifiers to normalize TCRbeta repertoire quantification. TCRdb reworked the public reads: Q25 trimming with fastp, MiXCR clone assembly, productive beta chains retained. Under each unique CDR3 protein, matching rows form one entry showing the most common genes and DNA. The sample profile shows 580,000 or so distinct CDR3 sequences; under 25% of them were found once. 11% to 15% of the sample is in the top ten clones. The treatment or condition label on this specimen signifies: allogeneic hematopoietic cell transplantation with graft depleted of TCRalphabeta T cells and CD19 B cells.

Source: PBMCs, mostly from graft donor cells, taken 360 days after TCRalphabeta/CD19-depleted stem cell transplant. These receptors came from a boy less than two years old who had a stem cell transplant for acute myeloid leukemia, so the T cells may come from the graft donor.

Only a few counts were recorded for this clonotype. The chain recombines TRBV6-2 or TRBV6-3 with TRBJ2-2; TRBD1 aligns across 10 bases. Trimming removed 5 bases from V and 4 bases from J; junction bases left unmatched: 7. The CDR3 covers 16 residues. Germline assignment: CDR1 MNHEY and CDR2 SVGEGT. CDR3 protein: CASSLQGQGITGELFF. CDR3 sequence (DNA): TGTGCCAGCAGTCTCCAGGGACAGGGGATCACCGGGGAGCTGTTTTTT.

The sample holds one count of this clonotype. The chain employs TRBV4-3 and TRBJ2-7; D possibly matches TRBD1 or TRBD2 (6 bases each). Germline CDR1 LGHNA, CDR2 YSLEER. The CDR3 loop spans 17 amino acids. V was cut by 1 base and J by 7 bases, with 23 bases left in between. CDR3 nucleotides: TGCGCCAGCAGCCAAGCCCTTCCGGGACACGGGCGGGAAGAGCAGTACTTC. It encodes CASSQALPGHGREEQYF.

The genes are TRBV7-2 and TRBJ2-1; D tentatively reads TRBD1 or TRBD2 (6 bases each). The CDR3 is 13 amino acids. Trimming stripped 5 bases from V and 7 bases from J, with 12 bases between. Germline CDR1 and CDR2: SGHTA and FQGNSA. The CDR3 DNA reads as TGTGCCAGCAGCGCTGTAGGGGGGAATGAGCAGTTCTTC. Its protein product is CASSAVGGNEQFF.

Regarding this clonotype: This may come from a read error, since a much larger clone is one base off. The chain is built from TRBV7-9 and TRBJ2-3, with TRBD1 matching 8 bases. The CDR3 is made up of 13 amino acids. Germline V gene lookup returns CDR1 SEHNR and CDR2 FQNEAQ (reference sequence). J gave up 6 bases and V 5 bases, and 4 bases lay outside the gene matches. CDR3 DNA sequence: TGTGCCAGCAGCCCCCGGACAGGGGATACGCAGTATTTT. Its protein is CASSPRTGDTQYF.

The V and J genes are TRBV2 and TRBJ2-3, with D possibly matching TRBD1 (7 bases). The ends were cut back, 7 bases at V and 2 bases at J, with 10 bases in the middle. Per the germline V gene, CDR1 is SNHLY and CDR2 is FYNNEI. This CDR3 contains 13 residues. CDR3 bases: TGTGCCAGCAAGGAGGGGGCCACAGATACGCAGTATTTT. Protein sequence: CASKEGATDTQYF.

This clonotype turned up a few times. The chain recombines TRBV7-2 with TRBJ1-2; D unresolved. The CDR3 runs 13 residues. The germline CDR1 and CDR2 sequences are SGHTA and FQGNSA. V was pared by 5 bases and J by 8 bases, with 15 bases between. CDR3 DNA: TGTGCCAGCAGCCTCCAGTGGGTGGGGGGCTACACCTTC. It yields the protein CASSLQWVGGYTF.

The J gene is TRBJ1-2, the V gene TRBV12-3 or TRBV12-4; D may be TRBD1 (6 bases). V lost 6 bases and J lost 6, with 14 bases in between. The CDR3 is made up of 13 amino acids. CDR3: CASSDDRYHGYTF. The CDR3 nucleotides read TGTGCCAGCAGCGACGACAGGTACCATGGCTACACCTTC.

Many counts were recorded for this clonotype. The chain combines TRBV7-9 with TRBJ1-3; weak D call: TRBD1 (5 bases). In germline, CDR1 is SEHNR, CDR2 FQNEAQ (reference sequence). The CDR3 has 18 residues. Trimming pared 0 bases from V and 0 bases from J, leaving 15 bases between. DNA of the CDR3: TGTGCCAGCAGCTTAGCGGACCCTCGGGGCTCCTCTGGAAACACCATATATTTT. Amino acid sequence: CASSLADPRGSSGNTIYF.

The chain carries TRBV28 and TRBJ2-3; D perhaps matches TRBD1 (5 bases). The CDR3 loop spans 14 amino acids. The V end was cut by 8 bases, the J end by 2 bases, with 14 bases between. Germline lookup yields CDR1 MDHEN and CDR2 SYDVKM. CDR3 sequence: CASERMTATDTQYF. The CDR3 region has the DNA TGTGCCAGCGAACGAATGACAGCCACAGATACGCAGTATTTT. Looking up the rest from reference TRBV28 and TRBJ2-3 gives the full variable domain: DVKVTQSSRYLVKRTGEKVFLECVQDMDHENMFWYRQDPGLGLRLIYFSYDVKMKEKGDIPEGYSVSREKKERFSLILESASTNQTSMYLCASERMTATDTQYFGPGTRLTVL.

In this sample, this clonotype turned up once. The rearrangement joins TRBV10-3 to TRBJ2-3; 11 positions agree with TRBD1. The CDR3 has 13 residues. Germline V gene lookup returns CDR1 ENHRY and CDR2 SYGVKD. V gave up 8 bases and J gave up 5 bases; unmatched junction bases: 3. CDR3: CAIGDRGKDTQYF. CDR3 in DNA: TGTGCCATCGGGGACAGGGGGAAAGATACGCAGTATTTT.

V is TRBV5-4 and J is TRBJ1-2, with 7 bases matching TRBD1. The V and J ends lost 4 bases and 3 bases, in that order; junction bases with no gene match: 9. Germline CDR1 reads SGHNT; CDR2 reads YYREEE (reference sequence). CDR3 size: 15 residues. CDR3 residues: CASSPGTDPYYGYTF. In DNA, the CDR3 is TGTGCCAGCAGCCCGGGGACAGACCCATACTATGGCTACACCTTC. The full variable domain, completed using reference TRBV5-4 and TRBJ1-2, is ETGVTQSPTHLIKTRGQQVTLRCSSQSGHNTVSWYQQALGQGPQFIFQYYREEENGRGNFPPRFSGLQFPNYSSELNVNALELDDSALYLCASSPGTDPYYGYTFGSGTRLTVV.

Ten or more counts support this clonotype. The chain is built from TRBV5-6 and TRBJ2-2; no clear D. In germline, CDR1 is SGHDT, CDR2 YYEEEE. Trimming left V 2 bases short and J 0 bases short, with 8 bases between. This CDR3 is 15 amino acids long. Here the CDR3 DNA reads TGTGCCAGCAGCTTCGGGCCTACGAACACCGGGGAGCTGTTTTTT. Amino acid sequence: CASSFGPTNTGELFF.

The chain has TRBV20-1 and TRBJ1-1, with TRBD1 matching over 8 bases. The CDR3 is made up of 15 amino acids. V shed 0 bases and J 5 bases; nucleotides not matched to a gene: 8. Germline V gives CDR1 DFQATT, CDR2 SNEGSKA (reference sequence). CDR3 nucleotides: TGCAGTGCTAGAGATCGTCGACAGGGGAGGACTGAAGCTTTCTTT. This sequence encodes CSARDRRQGRTEAFF.

This clonotype was counted a few times. This rearrangement joins TRBV3-1 to TRBJ2-1; D gene uncertain. This CDR3 region has 15 residues. Between the trimmed V and J ends, which lost 0 bases and 8 bases, there was a span of 14 bases. Germline V gene lookup returns CDR1 LGHDT and CDR2 YNNKEL (reference sequence). DNA of the CDR3: TGTGCCAGCAGCCAAGACCGCGTCCAGAGGTATGAGCAGTTCTTC. Amino acid sequence: CASSQDRVQRYEQFF.

The V gene is TRBV6-1, the J gene TRBJ2-5, with D perhaps matching TRBD1 (5 bases). The ends were cut back, 4 bases at V and 4 bases at J, with 13 bases in the middle. The germline CDR1 and CDR2 sequences are MNHNS and SASEGT. The CDR3 sequence is 14 residues long. The CDR3 protein is CASSAQDTRETQYF. The CDR3 nucleotides read TGTGCCAGCAGTGCACAGGATACCCGAGAGACCCAGTACTTC.

The table lists this clonotype with a few counts. This chain uses TRBV7-4 with TRBJ2-1; possibly TRBD2 for D (7 bases). The CDR3 is 15 residues long. Germline V gives CDR1 SGHVT, CDR2 SQSDAQ. V shed 1 base and J shed 5 bases, with 12 bases lying between them. The CDR3 sequence is CASSLGGGRHNEQFF. CDR3 DNA: TGTGCCAGCAGCTTAGGGGGGGGCCGCCACAATGAGCAGTTCTTC.

This clonotype was seen repeatedly, ten times or more. This rearrangement joins TRBV5-1 to TRBJ2-3, with D unclear. The CDR3 consists of 15 residues. V was trimmed by 0 bases and J by 2 bases, leaving 10 bases between them. Germline V gene lookup returns CDR1 SGHRS and CDR2 YFSETQ. The CDR3 is CASSLGAPLTDTQYF. The CDR3 nucleotides are TGCGCCAGCAGCTTGGGGGCCCCGCTCACAGATACGCAGTATTTT.

This clonotype was seen a few times. The gene calls are TRBV25-1 and TRBJ1-5; D gene ambiguous. The CDR3 runs 14 residues. Deletions cut 1 base from V and 0 bases from J, with 4 bases between. The germline gives CDR1 MGHDK, CDR2 SYGVNS. CDR3 in amino acids: CASSEWDSNQPQHF. The CDR3 nucleotides are TGTGCCAGCAGTGAATGGGATAGCAATCAGCCCCAGCATTTT. Supplemented by reference TRBV25-1 and TRBJ1-5, the full variable domain reads EADIYQTPRYLVIGTGKKITLECSQTMGHDKMYWYQQDPGMELHLIHYSYGVNSTEKGDLSSESTVSRIRTEHFPLTLESARPSHTSQYLCASSEWDSNQPQHFGDGTRLSIL.

This chain joins TRBV7-2 and TRBJ1-1; D is unresolved. Per germline, CDR1 SGHTA and CDR2 FQGNSA. Trimming removed 4 bases at V and 1 base at J, with 7 bases between. The CDR3 has 13 amino acids. CDR3 sequence reads: CASSSPRNTEAFF. The CDR3 DNA follows: TGTGCCAGCAGCTCCCCTAGGAACACTGAAGCTTTCTTT. Full variable domain (rest looked up from reference TRBV7-2 and TRBJ1-1): GAGVSQSPSNKVTEKGKDVELRCDPISGHTALYWYRQSLGQGLEFLIYFQGNSAPDKSGLPSDRFSAERTGGSVSTLTIQRTQQEDSAVYLCASSSPRNTEAFFGQGTRLTVV.

This chain joins TRBV12-3 or TRBV12-4 and TRBJ2-2, with 7 bases fitting TRBD1. The V segment lost 3 bases and the J segment 4 bases; nucleotides outside the gene matches: 5. There are 15 residues in the CDR3. The CDR3 region has the DNA TGTGCCAGCAGTTTTAGACAGGGACCCACCGGGGAGCTGTTTTTT. Protein sequence: CASSFRQGPTGELFF.